This TCR beta chain stems from a study of blood T cell repertoires in COVID-19. Whole-study context: Samples of COVID-19 (acute and convalescent) were obtained from the United States, Italy and Spain.

TCRdb's copy holds only in-frame clones and misses some; the assay was immunoSEQ multiplex PCR. There are 60,000 to 85,000 clones in the sample; approximately 83% occur only once, and more than 10% lies in the top ten. The germline CDR1 and CDR2 sequences are LNHNV and YYDKDF (reference sequence). The CDR3 runs 16 residues. The V gene lost 3 bases and the J gene lost 1 base, with 14 bases spanning the gap. The sequencing input was peripheral blood. The TCR sequence derives from a human donor in a cohort sampled during active COVID-19. The rearrangement uses TRBV15 and TRBJ2-3; tentatively, D is TRBD2 (5 bases). The CDR3 protein is CATSSMDRGGTDTQYF. DNA of the CDR3: TGTGCCACCAGCAGCATGGACCGGGGAGGCACAGATACGCAGTATTTT.